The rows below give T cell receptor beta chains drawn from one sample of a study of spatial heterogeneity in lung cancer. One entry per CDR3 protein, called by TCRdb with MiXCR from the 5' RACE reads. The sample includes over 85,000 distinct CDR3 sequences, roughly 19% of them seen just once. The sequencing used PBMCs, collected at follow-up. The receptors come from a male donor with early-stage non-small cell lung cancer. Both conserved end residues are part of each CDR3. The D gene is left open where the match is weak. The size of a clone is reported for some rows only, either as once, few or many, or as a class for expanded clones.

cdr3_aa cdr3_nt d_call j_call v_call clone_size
CASSPPQGSNEQFF TGCGCCAGCAGCCCTCCACAGGGGAGCAATGAGCAGTTCTTC TRBD1 TRBJ2-1 TRBV5-1 NA
CATEDWDSPLNEQFF TGTGCCACCGAAGATTGGGACAGCCCTCTGAATGAGCAGTTCTTC TRBD1 TRBJ2-1 TRBV24-1 few
CASSARADTQYF TGCGCCAGCAGCGCCAGGGCAGATACGCAGTATTTT NA TRBJ2-3 TRBV5-1 few
CASSLSPGTDQPQHF TGCGCCAGCAGCTTGTCCCCCGGAACTGATCAGCCCCAGCATTTT NA TRBJ1-5 TRBV5-1 NA
CASSPQGAGNTIYF TGTGCCAGCAGCCCCCAAGGGGCCGGAAACACCATATATTTT NA TRBJ1-3 TRBV11-2 NA
CASSLRVGGMNTEAFF TGCGCCAGCAGCTTGCGTGTTGGGGGAATGAACACTGAAGCTTTCTTT NA TRBJ1-1 TRBV5-1 few
CASSLGGFFRGYGELFF TGTGCCAGCAGCTTAGGAGGTTTTTTTAGGGGATACGGGGAGCTGTTTTTT NA TRBJ2-2 TRBV7-2 NA
CSARENTGELFF TGCAGTGCTAGAGAGAACACCGGGGAGCTGTTTTTT NA TRBJ2-2 TRBV20-1 many
CSAKGLAPNEKLFF TGCAGTGCTAAAGGCTTGGCGCCTAATGAAAAACTGTTTTTT NA TRBJ1-4 TRBV20-1 many
CASSLSDRGRQPQHF TGCGCCAGCAGCCTCTCGGACAGGGGCAGACAGCCCCAGCATTTT TRBD1 TRBJ1-5 TRBV4-1 NA
CASSSVTSGRVYTQYF TGTGCCAGCAGTTCGGTGACTAGCGGGAGGGTGTATACGCAGTATTTT TRBD2 TRBJ2-3 TRBV28 NA
CSVEQGWGAVDTQYF TGCAGCGTTGAGCAGGGATGGGGGGCGGTAGATACGCAGTATTTT NA TRBJ2-3 TRBV29-1 NA
CASSFGTGIRSSGNTIYF TGTGCCAGCAGCTTCGGGACAGGGATACGGAGCTCTGGAAACACCATATATTTT TRBD1 TRBJ1-3 TRBV3-1 NA
CASSQGRTTLAKNIQYF TGCGCCAGCAGCCAAGGGCGTACCACCTTAGCCAAAAACATTCAGTACTTC NA TRBJ2-4 TRBV4-1 few
CASSLVLAGERADTQYF TGTGCCAGCAGCTTAGTCCTAGCGGGAGAGAGGGCAGATACGCAGTATTTT TRBD2 TRBJ2-3 TRBV7-2 NA
CASSLFGGRQPQHF TGTGCCAGCAGCTTGTTCGGGGGCCGGCAGCCCCAGCATTTT NA TRBJ1-5 TRBV5-6 few
CASSLSGISGNTIYF TGTGCCAGCAGTCTAAGTGGGATCTCTGGAAACACCATATATTTT NA TRBJ1-3 TRBV27 NA
CASSLAHGGAYGYTF TGCGCCAGCAGCTTAGCTCACGGGGGGGCCTATGGCTACACCTTC NA TRBJ1-2 TRBV5-1 few
CASSNTGHRNEKLFF TGTGCCAGCAGTAACACCGGGCACCGAAATGAAAAACTGTTTTTT NA TRBJ1-4 TRBV6-5 NA
CASSLAGEGAKFF TGTGCCAGCAGCTTAGCGGGAGAGGGAGCTAAGTTCTTC NA TRBJ2-1 TRBV7-9 NA
CASSDDHNEQFF TGTGCCAGCAGTGACGATCACAATGAGCAGTTCTTC NA TRBJ2-1 TRBV2 NA
CASSQRGYEQYF TGTGCCAGCAGCCAAAGGGGCTACGAGCAGTACTTC NA TRBJ2-7 TRBV7-9 NA
CASSVGSGGATDTQYF TGTGCCAGCAGCGTAGGATCGGGCGGGGCCACAGATACGCAGTATTTT NA TRBJ2-3 TRBV9 NA